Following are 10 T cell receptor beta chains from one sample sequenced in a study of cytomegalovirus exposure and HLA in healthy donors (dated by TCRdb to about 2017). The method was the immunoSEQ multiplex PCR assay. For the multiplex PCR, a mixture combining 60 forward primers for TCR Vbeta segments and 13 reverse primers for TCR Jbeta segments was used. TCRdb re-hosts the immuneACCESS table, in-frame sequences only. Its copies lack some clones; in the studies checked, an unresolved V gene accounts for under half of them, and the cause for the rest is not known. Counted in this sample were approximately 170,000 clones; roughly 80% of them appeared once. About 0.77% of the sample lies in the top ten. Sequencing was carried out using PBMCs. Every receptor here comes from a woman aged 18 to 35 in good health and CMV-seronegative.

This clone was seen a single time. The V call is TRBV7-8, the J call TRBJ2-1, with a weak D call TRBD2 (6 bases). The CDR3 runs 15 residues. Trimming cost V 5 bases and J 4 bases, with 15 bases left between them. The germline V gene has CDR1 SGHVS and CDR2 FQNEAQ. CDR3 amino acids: CASSVTGTEYNEQFF. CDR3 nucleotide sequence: TGTGCCAGCAGCGTGACCGGGACTGAGTACAATGAGCAGTTCTTC.

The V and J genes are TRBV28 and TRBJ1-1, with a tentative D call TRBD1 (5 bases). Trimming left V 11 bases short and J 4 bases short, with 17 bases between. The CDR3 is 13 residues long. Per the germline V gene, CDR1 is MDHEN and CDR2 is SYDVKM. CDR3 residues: CAGGTGWGTEAFF. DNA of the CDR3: TGTGCCGGGGGGACCGGGTGGGGCACTGAAGCTTTCTTT. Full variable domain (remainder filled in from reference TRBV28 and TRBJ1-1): DVKVTQSSRYLVKRTGEKVFLECVQDMDHENMFWYRQDPGLGLRLIYFSYDVKMKEKGDIPEGYSVSREKKERFSLILESASTNQTSMYLCAGGTGWGTEAFFGQGTRLTVV.

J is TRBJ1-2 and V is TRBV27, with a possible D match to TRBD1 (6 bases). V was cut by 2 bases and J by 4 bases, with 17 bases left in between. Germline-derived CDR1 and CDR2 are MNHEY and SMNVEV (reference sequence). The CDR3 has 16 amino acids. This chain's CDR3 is CASSLLSTGSSYGYTF. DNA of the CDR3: TGTGCCAGCAGTTTACTTTCGACAGGATCCTCCTATGGCTACACCTTC.

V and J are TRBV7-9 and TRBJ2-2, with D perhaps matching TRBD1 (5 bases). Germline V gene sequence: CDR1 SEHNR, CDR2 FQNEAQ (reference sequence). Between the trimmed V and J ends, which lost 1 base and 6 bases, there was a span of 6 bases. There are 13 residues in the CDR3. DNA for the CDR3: TGTGCCAGCAGCTTAGAAGGGGCCGGGGAGCTGTTTTTT. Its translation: CASSLEGAGELFF.

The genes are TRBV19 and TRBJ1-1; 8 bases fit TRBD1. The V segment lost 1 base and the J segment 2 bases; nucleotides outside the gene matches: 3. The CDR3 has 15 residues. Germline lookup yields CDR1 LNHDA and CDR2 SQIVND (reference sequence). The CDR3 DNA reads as TGTGCCAGTAGTATAGCAGGGGGCGTAAACACTGAAGCTTTCTTT. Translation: CASSIAGGVNTEAFF.

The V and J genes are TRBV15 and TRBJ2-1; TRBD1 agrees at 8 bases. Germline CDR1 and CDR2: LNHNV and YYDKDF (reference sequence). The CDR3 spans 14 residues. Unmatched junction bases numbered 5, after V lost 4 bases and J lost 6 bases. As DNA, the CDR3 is TGTGCCACCAGCATGGACAGGGAAGTCAATGAGCAGTTCTTC. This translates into CATSMDREVNEQFF. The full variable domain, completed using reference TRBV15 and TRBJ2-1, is DAMVIQNPRYQVTQFGKPVTLSCSQTLNHNVMYWYQQKSSQAPKLLFHYYDKDFNNEADTPDNFQSRRPNTSFCFLDIRSPGLGDTAMYLCATSMDREVNEQFFGPGTRLTVL.

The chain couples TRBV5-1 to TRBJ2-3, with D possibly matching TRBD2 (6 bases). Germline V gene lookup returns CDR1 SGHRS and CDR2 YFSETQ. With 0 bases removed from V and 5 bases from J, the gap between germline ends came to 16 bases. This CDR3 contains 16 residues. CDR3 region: CASSLAATAGLDTQYF. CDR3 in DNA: TGCGCCAGCAGCTTGGCGGCGACAGCGGGTCTAGATACGCAGTATTTT.

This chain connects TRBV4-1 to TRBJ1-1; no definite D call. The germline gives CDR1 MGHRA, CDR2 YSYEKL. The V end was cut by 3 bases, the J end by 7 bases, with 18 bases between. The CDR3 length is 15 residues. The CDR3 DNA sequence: TGCGCCAGCAGCCATAGAGGGTCGATACCACATGAAGCTTTCTTT. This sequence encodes CASSHRGSIPHEAFF.

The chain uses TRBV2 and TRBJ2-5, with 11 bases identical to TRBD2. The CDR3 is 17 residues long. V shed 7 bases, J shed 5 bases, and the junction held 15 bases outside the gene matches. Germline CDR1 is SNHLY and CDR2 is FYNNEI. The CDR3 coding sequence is TGTGCCAGCATCACTAGCGGGAGTCTCCCCAACGGGGAGACCCAGTACTTC. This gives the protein CASITSGSLPNGETQYF.

The CDR3 nucleotides read TGTGCCAGCAGCCCCGAGACTTCGAACACTGAAGCTTTCTTT. Its protein product is CASSPETSNTEAFF. The V gene is TRBV27, the J gene TRBJ1-1; no reliable D call. The ends were cut back, 6 bases at V and 1 base at J, with 12 bases in the middle. Germline V gene sequence: CDR1 MNHEY, CDR2 SMNVEV (reference sequence). CDR3 length: 14 amino acids.